Each of the 12 T cell receptor beta chains below was sequenced from the same sample in a study of read filtering for tumor transcriptome and immune sequencing. The library was built from around 380 ng RNA with molecular barcoded adaptors for alpha/delta and beta/gamma chains. TCRdb re-called the reads with MiXCR, one entry per CDR3 protein. Of about 38,000 distinct CDR3 sequences listed, roughly 13% are singletons. Sequencing was performed on a population of CD138-negative cells sorted from bone marrow. The receptors stem from a donor at least 40 years old with multiple myeloma.

This clonotype was counted ten times or more. This chain links TRBV13 with TRBJ2-2; D remains unclear. Trimming removed 5 bases from V and 6 bases from J, with 22 bases in between. Germline V lookup: CDR1 PRHDT, CDR2 FYEKMQ (reference sequence). This CDR3 region has 17 residues. CDR3 loop: CASSLITGPRAAGELFF. CDR3 sequence (DNA): TGTGCCAGCAGCCTCATCACCGGGCCTAGGGCAGCCGGGGAGCTGTTTTTT.

This clonotype was recorded many times. The chain is built from TRBV7-9 and TRBJ2-1; 12 nucleotides agree with TRBD2. Germline values: CDR1 SEHNR, CDR2 FQNEAQ (reference sequence). V dropped 5 bases and J dropped 5; count of bases not matched to a gene: 7. The CDR3 consists of 16 residues. The CDR3 reads CASSPRTSGAHNEQFF. The CDR3 coding sequence is TGTGCCAGCAGCCCCCGGACTAGCGGGGCCCACAATGAGCAGTTCTTC. Using reference TRBV7-9 and TRBJ2-1 for the parts outside the CDR3, the full variable domain is DTGVSQNPRHKITKRGQNVTFRCDPISEHNRLYWYRQTLGQGPEFLTYFQNEAQLEKSRLLSDRFSAERPKGSFSTLEIQRTEQGDSAMYLCASSPRTSGAHNEQFFGPGTRLTVL.

This clonotype was observed at least ten times. The genes are TRBV20-1 and TRBJ1-1; 7 positions agree with TRBD1. V shed 3 bases and J 2 bases; nucleotides not matched to a gene: 15. Germline V gene data show CDR1 as DFQATT and CDR2 as SNEGSKA (reference sequence). The CDR3 extends over 17 amino acids. The CDR3 region has the DNA TGCAGTGCTAGCCCCGGCGAAGGGGGCAAGGGTAACACTGAAGCTTTCTTT. Translating gives CSASPGEGGKGNTEAFF.

This clonotype was detected only a few times. One base away lies a much larger clone, so this may be a sequencing read error. This chain uses TRBV5-4 with TRBJ2-2, with 8 bases aligning to TRBD1. CDR1 and CDR2 (germline): SGHNT, YYREEE (reference sequence). V dropped 4 bases and J dropped 1; count of bases not matched to a gene: 9. CDR3 length: 17 amino acids. The CDR3 loop reads CASSGPGQAMNTGELFF. The DNA of the CDR3 is TGTGCCAGCAGCGGACCGGGACAGGCCATGAACACCGGGGAGCTGTTTTTT.

This clonotype was found many times. The chain couples TRBV7-3 to TRBJ2-7; TRBD2 matches 11 bases. CDR1 is SGHTA and CDR2 is FQGTGA in the germline V gene. The V gene end was trimmed by 5 bases and the J gene end by 6 bases; junction bases not matched to a gene: 6. The CDR3 has 14 residues. For the CDR3, the DNA is TGTGCCAGCAGCATAGCGGGAGGGCCGGTCGAGCAGTACTTC. This translates into CASSIAGGPVEQYF.

As to this clonotype: Since a much larger clone is just one base distant, this may be a read error. Here the CDR3 reads CASSRGAALFSTQYF. The DNA for the CDR3 is TGTGCCAGCAGTCGGGGTGCGGCTCTGTTTAGTACGCAGTATTTT. The chain joins TRBV12-3 or TRBV12-4 to TRBJ2-3; TRBD2 is a possible D gene (5 bases). The CDR3 is made up of 15 amino acids. Trimming removed 5 bases at V and 8 bases at J, with 20 bases between.

V gene TRBV28 combines with J gene TRBJ1-1; D unresolved. The V and J ends lost 5 bases and 0 bases respectively, with 16 bases between them. The CDR3 runs 16 residues. The germline V gene encodes CDR1 MDHEN and CDR2 SYDVKM. CDR3 in amino acids: CASSPPSQPMNTEAFF. CDR3 DNA: TGTGCCAGCAGTCCGCCCTCCCAACCGATGAACACTGAAGCTTTCTTT.

This chain uses TRBV20-1 with TRBJ2-3, with TRBD1 as a possible D gene (6 bases). Trimming left V 3 bases short and J 2 bases short, with 15 bases between. Per germline, CDR1 DFQATT and CDR2 SNEGSKA (reference sequence). The CDR3 is 15 residues long. The CDR3 bases are TGCAGTGCTAGGGTTCGTCAGGGGACCACAGATACGCAGTATTTT. Protein: CSARVRQGTTDTQYF.

V usage is TRBV3-2 and J usage is TRBJ2-3. TRBV3-2 is classified as a pseudogene. This CDR3 has 16 residues. DNA of the CDR3: TGTGCCAGCAGCCAATACCACGGCTATCGCACAGATACGCAGTATTTT. Its translation is CASSQYHGYRTDTQYF.

The J gene is TRBJ2-5, the V gene TRBV29-1; a weak D match, TRBD1 (5 bases). This CDR3 region has 13 residues. Trimming pared 3 bases from V and 5 bases from J, leaving 13 bases between. Germline-derived CDR1 and CDR2 are SQVTM and ANQGSEA. The DNA of the CDR3 is TGCAGCGTTGATGGACAATTCTCGGAGACCCAGTACTTC. It yields the protein CSVDGQFSETQYF.

The rearrangement uses TRBV28 and TRBJ2-2; possible D gene TRBD2, 6 bases. Trimming cost V 8 bases and J 4 bases, with 17 bases left between them. Germline V gives CDR1 MDHEN, CDR2 SYDVKM. The CDR3 has 15 amino acids. The CDR3 DNA follows: TGTGCCAGCCTTTTGTCGGGAGTTCGCACCGGGGAGCTGTTTTTT. It translates to CASLLSGVRTGELFF.

As DNA, the CDR3 is TGTGCCAGCAGTTTCAGGGCTAGCGGGTCTTTCACCGGGGAGCTGTTTTTT. Protein: CASSFRASGSFTGELFF. The chain links TRBV6-5 to TRBJ2-2; 8 nucleotides align to TRBD2. The ends lost 4 bases at V and 4 bases at J; junction bases unmatched: 11. The CDR3 is made up of 17 amino acids. CDR1 MNHEY and CDR2 SVGAGI come from the germline V gene.